This T cell receptor (beta chain) was found in a study of response to subunit inactivated influenza vaccine. Of note for this clonotype: Its antigen is unknown.

MiXCR, applied by TCRdb to the RT-PCR reads, yields one record per CDR3 protein. Of some 500,000 distinct CDR3 sequences listed, 25% are singletons. Germline CDR1 and CDR2: DFQATT and SNEGSKA (reference sequence). The CDR3 extends over 13 amino acids. General observations from the study: New T cells are recruited in small numbers by each seasonal influenza vaccination, according to the authors' suggestion.

Sequences were derived from CD4+ T cells sorted from PBMCs, sampled 5 to 6 days after vaccination. The chain recombines TRBV20-1 with TRBJ2-2; TRBD2 matches at 8 bases. The sequence was obtained from a man between 45 and 60 years old who received an inactivated influenza vaccine. The CDR3 sequence is CSGGGLNTGELFF. The CDR3 region has the DNA TGCAGCGGGGGGGGCCTTAACACCGGGGAGCTGTTTTTT.